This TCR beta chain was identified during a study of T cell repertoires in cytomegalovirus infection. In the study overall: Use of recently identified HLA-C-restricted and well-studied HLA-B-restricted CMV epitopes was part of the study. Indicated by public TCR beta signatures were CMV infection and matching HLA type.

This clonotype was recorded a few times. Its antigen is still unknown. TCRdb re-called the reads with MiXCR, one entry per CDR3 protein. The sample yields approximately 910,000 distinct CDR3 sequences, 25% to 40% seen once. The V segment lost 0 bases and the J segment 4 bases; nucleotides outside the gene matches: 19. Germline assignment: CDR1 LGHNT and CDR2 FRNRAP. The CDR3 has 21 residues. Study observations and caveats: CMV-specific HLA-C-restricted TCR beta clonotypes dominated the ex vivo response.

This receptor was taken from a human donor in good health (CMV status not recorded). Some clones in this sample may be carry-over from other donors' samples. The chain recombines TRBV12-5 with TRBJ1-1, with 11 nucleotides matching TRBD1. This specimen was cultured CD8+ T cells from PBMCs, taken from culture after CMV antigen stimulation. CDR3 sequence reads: CASGLVPFGQGAKFVGTEAFF. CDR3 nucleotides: TGTGCTAGTGGTTTGGTACCATTTGGACAGGGGGCGAAGTTCGTCGGCACTGAAGCTTTCTTT.